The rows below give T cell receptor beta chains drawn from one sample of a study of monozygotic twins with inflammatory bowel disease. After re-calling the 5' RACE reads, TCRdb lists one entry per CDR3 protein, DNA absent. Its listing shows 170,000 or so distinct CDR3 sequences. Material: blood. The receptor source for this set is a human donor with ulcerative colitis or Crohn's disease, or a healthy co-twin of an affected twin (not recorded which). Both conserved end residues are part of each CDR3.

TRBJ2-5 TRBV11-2 CASSLVLNQETQYF
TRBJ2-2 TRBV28 CASSLRPGELFF
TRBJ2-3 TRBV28 CASSFPGLAGELNTQYF
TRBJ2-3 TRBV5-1 CASSLEAGAADTQYF
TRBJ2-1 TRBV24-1 CATSDLALAYNEQFF
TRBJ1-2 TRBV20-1 CSARDFGQGEGYTF
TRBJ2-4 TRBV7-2 CASSKQGTLAKNIQYF
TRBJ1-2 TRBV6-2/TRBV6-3 CASSAGLGYGYTF
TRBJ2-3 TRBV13 CASTPGAGGLDTQYF
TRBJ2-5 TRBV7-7 CASSYRAGVKETQYF
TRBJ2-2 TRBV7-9 CASSTQGAITGELFF
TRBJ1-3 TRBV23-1 CASSQRLGPVGSRNTIYF
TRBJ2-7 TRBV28 CASSPQGRGSAYEQYF
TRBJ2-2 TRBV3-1 CASSQAGQGAGELFF
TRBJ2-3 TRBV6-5 CASSFGLRLGGDTQYF
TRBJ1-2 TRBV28 CASSSPRDRYTF
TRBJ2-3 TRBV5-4 CASSRSTASTDTQYF
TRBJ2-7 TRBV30 CAWRDRGLAGLKYEQYF
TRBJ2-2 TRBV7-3 CASSPEPGRATGELFF
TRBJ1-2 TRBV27 CASSPYGTAFYGYTF
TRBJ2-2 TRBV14 CASSDILTTGELFF
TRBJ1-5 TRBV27 CASSFLQNQPQHF
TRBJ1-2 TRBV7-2 CASSLRTQEFYGYTF
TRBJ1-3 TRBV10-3 CAIRGTGDPGNTIYF
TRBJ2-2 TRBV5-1 CASSLRIAGDSGELFF
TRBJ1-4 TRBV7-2 CASSLHRGRQEKLFF
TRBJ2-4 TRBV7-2 CASSPGRDRGNIQYF
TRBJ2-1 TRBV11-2 CASSLGPVLSYNEQFF
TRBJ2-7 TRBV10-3 CAISESRSAITPEQYF
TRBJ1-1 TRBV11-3 CASSSSGTGGTEAFF
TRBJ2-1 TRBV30 CAWSVQTGPNEQFF
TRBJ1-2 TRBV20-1 CSAPTAPTDLAYGYTF